The T cell receptor (beta chain) described here comes from a study of blood T cell repertoires in COVID-19. Study summary: The analysed material was cDNA or gDNA that came from T cells, B-cell-depleted T cells, or PBMCs.

Assay used: immunoSEQ multiplex PCR; TCRdb lists only in-frame clones, some missing. The data hold roughly 330,000 clones, with roughly 87% observed a single time. Followed over time, Seattle patients had been enrolled while infection was active. The germline gives CDR1 MNHEY, CDR2 SVGEGT. Trimming pared 2 bases from V and 1 base from J, leaving 17 bases between. This CDR3 region has 17 residues. The chain combines TRBV6-2 or TRBV6-3 with TRBJ1-1, with D unresolved. The sample taken for sequencing was peripheral blood. The TCR originated in a man aged 30 to 39 with COVID-19, enrolled during active disease. The CDR3: CASSYTTGNPGNTEAFF. Here the CDR3 DNA reads TGTGCCAGCAGTTACACAACCGGGAATCCAGGGAACACTGAAGCTTTCTTT.